Listed below are T cell receptor beta chains from one sample, sequenced in a study of cytomegalovirus exposure and HLA in healthy donors. Produced via immunoSEQ multiplex PCR; TCRdb's table is partial and in-frame only. The sample records 90,000 to 150,000 clones, approximately 78% being singletons. The specimen was PBMCs. The receptors come from a man aged 40-49 years in good health and CMV-seronegative. Both conserved end residues are part of each CDR3. A D gene is named only where the DNA matches it firmly. Expanded clones are given a class, and other clones once, few, many or no size at all.

clone size,D gene,V gene,J gene,CDR3 protein,CDR3 DNA
NA,TRBD2,TRBV9,TRBJ2-1,CASSVGGTTPNEQFF,TGTGCCAGCAGCGTAGGTGGGACTACCCCCAATGAGCAGTTCTTC
NA,NA,TRBV11-3,TRBJ2-7,CASSSGPTATYEQYF,TGTGCCAGCAGCTCCGGGCCGACAGCAACCTACGAGCAGTACTTC
once,TRBD1,TRBV27,TRBJ2-3,CASSSFRTGGTDTQYF,TGTGCCAGCAGTTCATTTCGGACAGGGGGCACAGATACGCAGTATTTT
NA,TRBD1,TRBV19,TRBJ2-2,CASSQGATGELFF,TGTGCCAGTAGTCAGGGGGCTACCGGGGAGCTGTTTTTT
NA,TRBD1,TRBV4-1,TRBJ1-2,CASSRTQGGSGYTF,TGCGCCAGCAGCCGCACCCAGGGGGGTTCGGGCTACACCTTC
NA,NA,TRBV10-2,TRBJ2-3,CASSSLNTQYF,TGCGCCAGCAGTTCCCTTAATACGCAGTATTTT
NA,NA,TRBV7-2,TRBJ1-2,CASSLSFGQGYGYTF,TGTGCCAGCAGCTTAAGTTTCGGTCAGGGGTATGGCTACACCTTC
once,NA,TRBV7-9,TRBJ2-5,CASSARARAGETQYF,TGTGCCAGCAGCGCACGGGCGAGGGCGGGGGAGACCCAGTACTTC
NA,TRBD1,TRBV5-1,TRBJ2-1,CASSLDGQGLNEQFF,TGCGCCAGCAGCTTGGACGGACAGGGCCTCAATGAGCAGTTCTTC
NA,TRBD1,TRBV7-2,TRBJ2-7,CASSDRGSLYF,TGTGCCAGCAGCGACAGGGGAAGTCTGTACTTC
NA,NA,TRBV30,TRBJ1-3,CAWSGQGAGNTIYF,TGTGCCTGGAGTGGCCAGGGTGCTGGAAACACCATATATTTT
NA,NA,TRBV5-6,TRBJ1-4,CASSLAGRWEEKLFF,TGTGCCAGCAGCTTGGCGGGTCGGTGGGAGGAAAAACTGTTTTTT
NA,TRBD1,TRBV7-3,TRBJ1-6,CASSLDRALPLHF,TGTGCCAGCAGCCTGGACAGGGCGCTACCCCTCCACTTT
NA,NA,TRBV5-1,TRBJ2-1,CASSLEGFYNEQFF,TGCGCCAGCAGCTTGGAGGGGTTCTACAATGAGCAGTTCTTC
NA,NA,TRBV19,TRBJ2-7,CASSSGGASYEQYF,TGTGCCAGTAGCTCTGGCGGGGCATCCTACGAGCAGTACTTC
few,TRBD2,TRBV6-4,TRBJ2-7,CASRVEAGGSYEQYF,TGTGCCAGCAGAGTAGAAGCGGGGGGCTCCTACGAGCAGTACTTC
NA,NA,TRBV7-2,TRBJ2-3,CASSTTGGRDTQYF,TGTGCCAGCAGCACAACGGGGGGCCGCGATACGCAGTATTTT
NA,NA,TRBV5-4,TRBJ2-3,CASSQSTDTQYF,TGTGCCAGCAGCCAGTCCACAGATACGCAGTATTTT
few,TRBD2,TRBV7-9,TRBJ2-7,CASSSSGNYEQYF,TGTGCCAGCAGCTCTAGCGGGAACTACGAGCAGTACTTC
NA,TRBD2,TRBV5-4,TRBJ2-7,CASRLAGGYEQYF,TGTGCCAGCAGACTAGCGGGAGGGTACGAGCAGTACTTC
NA,NA,TRBV7-3,TRBJ1-5,CASSRRNGAGSNQPQHF,TGTGCCAGCAGTCGAAGAAATGGGGCGGGGAGCAATCAGCCCCAGCATTTT
NA,TRBD1,TRBV27,TRBJ2-7,CASSKDRVNEQYF,TGTGCCAGCAGCAAAGACAGGGTTAACGAGCAGTACTTC
few,TRBD2,TRBV30,TRBJ2-1,CAWSTGLAGGPYNEQFF,TGTGCCTGGAGTACCGGACTAGCGGGGGGTCCCTACAATGAGCAGTTCTTC
NA,NA,TRBV7-2,TRBJ2-1,CASSLERNEQFF,TGTGCCAGCAGCTTAGAGCGGAATGAGCAGTTCTTC
NA,NA,TRBV27,TRBJ1-2,CASSSRNYGYTF,TGTGCCAGCAGTTCCCGTAACTATGGCTACACCTTC
NA,TRBD2,TRBV19,TRBJ2-3,CASRLQAGESTDTQYF,TGTGCCAGTCGGCTTCAAGCGGGGGAAAGCACAGATACGCAGTATTTT
few,NA,TRBV5-6,TRBJ1-2,CASSLPGQGTSGGYTF,TGTGCCAGCAGCCTTCCTGGGCAGGGAACGAGTGGAGGCTACACCTTC
few,NA,TRBV7-8,TRBJ2-6,CAGQPGGATSGANVLTF,TGTGCCGGCCAACCGGGGGGCGCGACCTCTGGGGCCAACGTCCTGACTTTC
NA,NA,TRBV21-1,TRBJ2-7,CASSRGGTSYEQYF,TGTGCCAGCAGCAGGGGCGGGACGTCCTACGAGCAGTACTTC
once,TRBD2,TRBV7-2,TRBJ2-1,CASSPMRVAGGNNEQFF,TGTGCCAGCAGCCCGATGCGGGTAGCGGGAGGGAACAATGAGCAGTTCTTC
once,NA,TRBV18,TRBJ1-3,CASSPSLSSGNTIYF,TGTGCCAGCTCACCTTCCCTTAGCTCTGGAAACACCATATATTTT
NA,TRBD2,TRBV7-2,TRBJ2-1,CASSLGLAGSEQFF,TGTGCCAGCAGCTTAGGGCTAGCGGGGTCTGAGCAGTTCTTC
NA,NA,TRBV27,TRBJ2-7,CASSISPKGDEQYF,TGTGCCAGCAGTATTAGCCCCAAAGGAGACGAGCAGTACTTC
NA,TRBD2,TRBV7-3,TRBJ2-1,CASSVTTSVRGNEQFF,TGTGCCAGCAGCGTTACGACTAGCGTAAGGGGGAATGAGCAGTTCTTC
few,TRBD2,TRBV7-2,TRBJ2-7,CASSVALAGYFYEQYF,TGTGCCAGCAGCGTCGCCTTAGCGGGATATTTCTACGAGCAGTACTTC
NA,NA,TRBV10-3,TRBJ2-1,CAISDHQGNGNEQFF,TGTGCCATCAGCGATCATCAGGGGAATGGCAATGAGCAGTTCTTC
NA,TRBD1,TRBV7-2,TRBJ2-3,CASSLAAWTGTRDGRDTQYF,TGTGCCAGCAGCTTAGCGGCCTGGACAGGGACCAGGGATGGTAGAGATACGCAGTATTTT